A selection of T cell receptor beta chains follows, all from one sample in a study of blood T cell repertoires in COVID-19. The protocol was immunoSEQ multiplex PCR, while the TCRdb copy is restricted to in-frame clones and leaves out a portion. The sample has under 250,000 clones, about 88% seen once. The material sequenced was peripheral blood. The source is a man in his forties or fifties with COVID-19, enrolled during active disease. CDR3s include the opening cysteine and the closing phenylalanine or tryptophan. The order of the fields is D gene, J gene, clone size, V gene, CDR3 DNA, CDR3 protein. D genes are given only for firm matches. Clone size is given for some rows only: seen once, a few or many times, or a class if the clone is expanded.

>TRBD1|TRBJ2-3|.|TRBV4-2
TGTGCCAGCAGCACGGGGACAGGGGGTCAAGGCGCAGATACGCAGTATTTT
CASSTGTGGQGADTQYF
>.|TRBJ1-1|.|TRBV10-3
TGTGCCATCAGTGTGCAGGAGAACACTGAAGCTTTCTTT
CAISVQENTEAFF
>.|TRBJ1-2|.|TRBV6-1
TGTGCCAGCAGTGAAGCGAATAGGGGGGGCTATGGCTACACCTTC
CASSEANRGGYGYTF
>TRBD2|TRBJ2-7|once|TRBV19
TGTGCCAGTAGTACTGACTACGGGGGGACCTACGAGCAGTACTTC
CASSTDYGGTYEQYF
>.|TRBJ2-4|.|TRBV19
TGTGCCAGTAGACAGGTGGCAGGGGGGAACATTCAGTACTTC
CASRQVAGGNIQYF
>TRBD1|TRBJ1-5|.|TRBV27
TGTGCCAGCAGCTACGGGACAGGGAACAATCAGCCCCAGCATTTT
CASSYGTGNNQPQHF
>TRBD2|TRBJ2-7|.|TRBV6-2/TRBV6-3
TGTGCCAGCGGCCAGGGACTAGCGGGAGGGCGTGGCGAGCAGTACTTC
CASGQGLAGGRGEQYF
>TRBD1|TRBJ1-4|.|TRBV7-9
TGTGCCAGCAGCCAGCAGGGGGCGGGAGAAAAACTGTTTTTT
CASSQQGAGEKLFF
>.|TRBJ2-5|.|TRBV6-6
TGTGCCAGCAGACCCGGACAGAACCAAGAGACCCAGTACTTC
CASRPGQNQETQYF
>.|TRBJ2-5|.|TRBV18
TGTGCCAGCTCACCGCTGGGGACTGCTAAGGGGACCCAGTACTTC
CASSPLGTAKGTQYF
>.|TRBJ2-5|once|TRBV12-3/TRBV12-4
TGTGCCAGCAGTTTTACATTGGAGACCCAGTACTTC
CASSFTLETQYF
>.|TRBJ2-2|.|TRBV5-8
TGTGCCAGCAGCCCCTCCCGCACCGCGGGCACCGGGGAGCTGTTTTTT
CASSPSRTAGTGELFF
>.|TRBJ2-2|once|TRBV5-1
TGCGCCAGCAGCATCGGGAACGCGAACACCGGGGAGCTGTTTTTT
CASSIGNANTGELFF
>.|TRBJ2-1|.|TRBV5-4
TGTGCCAGCAGCTTGGGAACTGCAGGGCCCGAGCAGTTCTTC
CASSLGTAGPEQFF
>TRBD2|TRBJ2-1|.|TRBV3-1/TRBV3-2
TGTGCCAGCAGCCATAGACTCGGCGGGGGATACAATGAGCAGTTCTTC
CASSHRLGGGYNEQFF
>.|TRBJ2-2|.|TRBV5-4
TGTGCCAGCAGCTCGGGACAAATGAACACCGGGGAGCTGTTTTTT
CASSSGQMNTGELFF
>TRBD1|TRBJ2-2|.|TRBV5-5
TGTGCCAGCAGCTCTGGTTACAGACAGGGGGTAGGCGGGGAGCTGTTTTTT
CASSSGYRQGVGGELFF
>.|TRBJ2-7|.|TRBV7-8
TGTGCCAGCAGCTTACTAGTAGAGGGCGAGCAGTACTTC
CASSLLVEGEQYF
>.|TRBJ1-4|.|TRBV5-1
TGCGCCAGCAGCTTGGCGGGACGGGACATCCCAACTCCTTTGGGTGAAAAACTGTTTTTT
CASSLAGRDIPTPLGEKLFF
>TRBD2|TRBJ2-1|.|TRBV5-5
TGTGCCAGCAGGGAGAGGGGAGCGGGAGAAAAAAATGAGCAGTTCTTC
CASRERGAGEKNEQFF
>.|TRBJ2-3|.|TRBV27
TGTGCCAGCAGCCACTTAATGTTCACAGATACGCAGTATTTT
CASSHLMFTDTQYF
>TRBD2|TRBJ2-2|few|TRBV6-1
TGTGCCAGCAGTGGTCGAAAGCGGGAGCCTTCCGGGGAGCTGTTTTTT
CASSGRKREPSGELFF
>.|TRBJ1-5|.|TRBV2
TGTGCCAGCAGTGATGGTTCTGGGCGACGACAGCCCCAGCATTTT
CASSDGSGRRQPQHF
>.|TRBJ2-2|.|TRBV12-5
TGTGCTAGTGGTTTTTCTTTGGGTAGGCTAGCAGTGGCGAACACCGGGGAGCTGTTTTTT
CASGFSLGRLAVANTGELFF
>.|TRBJ1-3|.|TRBV7-8
TGTGCCAGCAGCCAACGGGACTGGCTCTCTGGAAACACCATATATTTT
CASSQRDWLSGNTIYF
>TRBD2|TRBJ2-2|once|TRBV7-3
TGTGCCAGCAGCCCAGTGGCGGGAGCTGACACCGGGGAGCTGTTTTTT
CASSPVAGADTGELFF
>TRBD2|TRBJ2-3|few|TRBV24-1
TGTGCCACCAGTGATGCGGGACTAGCGGGAAGCGCCGATCGGCCAGATACGCAGTATTTT
CATSDAGLAGSADRPDTQYF
>.|TRBJ2-3|.|TRBV19
TGTGCCAGTAGCCTAGTTCATTCCGCAGATACGCAGTATTTT
CASSLVHSADTQYF
>TRBD1|TRBJ1-5|.|TRBV2
TGTGCCAGCAGTGACAGGGGGGGCAATCAGCCCCAGCATTTT
CASSDRGGNQPQHF
>TRBD1|TRBJ1-2|.|TRBV28
TGTGCCAGCAGTGCCGGGACAGGGGTCGTTGGCTACACCTTC
CASSAGTGVVGYTF
>.|TRBJ1-3|few|TRBV30
TGTGCCTGGAGTGTAGTGGCAGGGGTTGCGAACACCATATATTTT
CAWSVVAGVANTIYF
>TRBD2|TRBJ2-1|.|TRBV7-3
TGTGCCAGCAGCCCCCCCGGGGGGTACAATGAGCAGTTCTTC
CASSPPGGYNEQFF
>TRBD1|TRBJ2-2|.|TRBV10-3
TGTGCCATCAGTAGTACCGGGACAGGGCGGAACACCGGGGAGCTGTTTTTT
CAISSTGTGRNTGELFF
>TRBD2|TRBJ2-1|.|TRBV6-6
TGTGCCAGCAGTTATGAGGGGCGGGGGAACAATGAGCAGTTCTTC
CASSYEGRGNNEQFF
>TRBD2|TRBJ2-7|few|TRBV10-1
TGCGCCAGCAGCATGGGGCTAGCGGGAAACGAGCAGTACTTC
CASSMGLAGNEQYF
>TRBD2|TRBJ2-5|.|TRBV24-1
TGTGCCACCAGTGATTTCGGGACTAGCGGGGTTTACGAGACCCAGTACTTC
CATSDFGTSGVYETQYF
>TRBD1|TRBJ1-2|.|TRBV30
TGTGCCTGCACAGGGGATGGCTACACCTTC
CACTGDGYTF
>.|TRBJ1-3|.|TRBV14
TGTGCCAGCAGCCAGGGGGCCCCTGGAAACACCATATATTTT
CASSQGAPGNTIYF
>.|TRBJ2-7|.|TRBV7-2
TGTGCCAGCAGCCGCTCCCGGGGTTACGAGCAGTACTTC
CASSRSRGYEQYF
>TRBD2|TRBJ2-1|.|TRBV30
TGTGCCTGGACTAGCGGGAGCCACGATGAGCAGTTCTTC
CAWTSGSHDEQFF
>.|TRBJ1-1|once|TRBV2
TGTGCCAGCAGAAGGGGAAACAGTATGAACACTGAAGCTTTCTTT
CASRRGNSMNTEAFF
>.|TRBJ1-4|.|TRBV7-9
TGTGCCAGCAGCTTCCCCCAGACAACTAATGAAAAACTGTTTTTT
CASSFPQTTNEKLFF
>TRBD1|TRBJ2-7|.|TRBV6-2/TRBV6-3
TGTGCCAGCAGTCGACCCGACAGGGTGCCGGACGAGCAGTACTTC
CASSRPDRVPDEQYF
>.|TRBJ1-1|.|TRBV10-3
TGTGCCATTACAGGGTCGGGTTACACTGAAGCTTTCTTT
CAITGSGYTEAFF
>.|TRBJ1-3|.|TRBV2
TGTGCCAGCAGCCTACAGTCGAGCTCTGGAAACACCATATATTTT
CASSLQSSSGNTIYF
>TRBD1|TRBJ2-5|once|TRBV19
TGTGCCAGTAGTCCATCGGGACAGGGGGGTCGGGAGACCCAGTACTTC
CASSPSGQGGRETQYF
>.|TRBJ2-1|.|TRBV21-1
TGTGCCAGCAGCACCCTGAAAGCGGAGGGCTACAATGAGCAGTTCTTC
CASSTLKAEGYNEQFF
>.|TRBJ1-4|.|TRBV6-2/TRBV6-3
TGTGCCAGCAGTTCCACGGCCACCGCGGGGGAAAAACTGTTTTTT
CASSSTATAGEKLFF
>.|TRBJ1-3|many|TRBV18
TGTGCCAGCTCACCCGGCCCCAGGGGAAACACCATATATTTT
CASSPGPRGNTIYF
>.|TRBJ2-7|.|TRBV11-2
TGTGCCAGCAGCTTAGCACAGTCTAACTACGAGCAGTACTTC
CASSLAQSNYEQYF
>TRBD2|TRBJ2-3|.|TRBV5-6
TGTGCCAGCAGAGGGGCGGGAGGAAACCCAGATACGCAGTATTTT
CASRGAGGNPDTQYF
>TRBD2|TRBJ2-5|.|TRBV9
TGTGCCAGCAGCCCGCGGCGGGGGACCCAAGAGACCCAGTACTTC
CASSPRRGTQETQYF
>.|TRBJ1-6|once|TRBV4-2
TGTGCCAGCAGCCAAGATCTGATAGATAATAATTCACCCCTCCACTTT
CASSQDLIDNNSPLHF
>.|TRBJ2-4|.|TRBV6-5
TGTGCCAGCAGCAGACGTGTGGGCAGCAAAAACATTCAGTACTTC
CASSRRVGSKNIQYF
>TRBD2|TRBJ2-1|.|TRBV4-2
TGTGCCAGCAGCCTCTCCACTAGCGGGGGGGCCCACAATGAGCAGTTCTTC
CASSLSTSGGAHNEQFF
>TRBD1|TRBJ2-5|.|TRBV12-3/TRBV12-4
TGTGCCAGCAGGAACAGGGGCGTGACCCAGTACTTC
CASRNRGVTQYF
>TRBD1|TRBJ2-5|.|TRBV29-1
TGCAGCGTTTTGGGACAGGGGGTGTTGGAGACCCAGTACTTC
CSVLGQGVLETQYF
>TRBD1|TRBJ2-2|.|TRBV19
TGTGCCAGTAGTATCTCCGGACAGGGCGCCGGGGAGCTGTTTTTT
CASSISGQGAGELFF
>.|TRBJ2-7|.|TRBV6-2/TRBV6-3
TGTGCCAGCAGTTACACACTGGGGCTGGGGGAGCAGTACTTC
CASSYTLGLGEQYF
>.|TRBJ2-7|.|TRBV5-1
TGCGCCAGCAGCGGGGCAGCCTACGAGCAGTACTTC
CASSGAAYEQYF